These 31 T cell receptor beta chains were sequenced from one sample in a study of blood T cells in healthy people across ages. Combining a sample-barcoded 5' primer with a J-beta primer mix, a second PCR ran for roughly 7 to 12 cycles. MiXCR, run by TCRdb on the 5' RACE reads, gives a single entry per CDR3 protein. The sample has over a million distinct CDR3 sequences; around 45% are singletons. The sequencing input was blood. All receptors derive from a woman aged 60-70 years in good health.

The genes are TRBV12-3 or TRBV12-4 and TRBJ2-7, with D perhaps matching TRBD1 (7 bases). The CDR3 is made up of 14 amino acids. V lost 6 bases, J lost 2 bases, and 14 bases lay in between. The CDR3 DNA follows: TGTGCCAGCAGGGCCGCGGGACAGCCCTACGAGCAGTACTTC. It codes for CASRAAGQPYEQYF.

This clonotype was counted a few times. DNA for the CDR3: TGTGCCAGCAGTTTGGTCCGAAACATTCAGTACTTC. It encodes CASSLVRNIQYF. V gene TRBV12-3 or TRBV12-4 combines with J gene TRBJ2-4; the D is unclear. Trimming left V 3 bases short and J 6 bases short, with 6 bases between. The CDR3 covers 12 residues.

The chain has TRBV27 and TRBJ2-1; possible D gene TRBD2, 6 bases. The CDR3 totals 14 residues. CDR1 and CDR2 from the germline V gene are MNHEY and SMNVEV (reference sequence). V lost 7 bases to trimming and J lost 5 bases, with 15 bases between them. The CDR3 reads CASTLASPHNEQFF. CDR3 nucleotides: TGTGCCAGCACCCTAGCGAGTCCCCACAATGAGCAGTTCTTC.

This chain links TRBV20-1 with TRBJ2-1; 9 bases match TRBD1. The CDR3 has 17 residues. CDR1 is DFQATT, CDR2 SNEGSKA, per germline (reference sequence). With 0 bases clipped from V and 8 bases from J, the junction kept 14 bases outside the gene matches. Here the CDR3 reads CSARDFFGTGNKDEQFF. The CDR3 DNA follows: TGCAGTGCTAGAGATTTCTTCGGGACAGGGAATAAGGATGAGCAGTTCTTC.

This chain links TRBV29-1 with TRBJ2-5; tentatively, D is TRBD1 (9 bases). Between the trimmed V and J ends, which lost 8 bases and 4 bases, there was a span of 20 bases. The CDR3 covers 14 residues. CDR1 and CDR2 (germline): SQVTM, ANQGSEA. The CDR3 sequence is CSPGGGQGGETQYF. CDR3 DNA: TGCAGCCCGGGGGGGGGACAGGGCGGAGAGACCCAGTACTTC.

In this sample, this clonotype turned up many times. The genes are TRBV4-1 and TRBJ1-5; no clear D. The CDR3 is made up of 15 amino acids. Trimming stripped 0 bases from V and 0 bases from J, with 6 bases between. Germline CDR1 is MGHRA and CDR2 is YSYEKL. The CDR3 bases are TGCGCCAGCAGCCAAGAATGGGGTAGCAATCAGCCCCAGCATTTT. Translating gives CASSQEWGSNQPQHF.

The V and J genes are TRBV20-1 and TRBJ1-6; D possibly corresponds to TRBD1 (5 bases). V lost 7 bases and J 7 bases, leaving 14 bases between the germline ends. This CDR3 is 13 amino acids long. The V gene's germline CDR1 is DFQATT and CDR2 SNEGSKA (reference sequence). Written as DNA, the CDR3 is TGCAGTGTCCCGGGGCCAGGGAATTCACCCCTCCACTTT. Translation gives CSVPGPGNSPLHF.

This clonotype was detected only a few times. The chain recombines TRBV27 with TRBJ2-4; unclear D gene. Trimming left V 4 bases short and J 0 bases short, with 19 bases between. This CDR3 region has 18 residues. Germline assignment: CDR1 MNHEY and CDR2 SMNVEV (reference sequence). In DNA, the CDR3 is TGTGCCAGCAGTTCGAGTCAGATTCTCACCCTAGCCAAAAACATTCAGTACTTC. This codes for CASSSSQILTLAKNIQYF.

A few counts support this clonotype. The chain links TRBV24-1 to TRBJ2-5, with unresolved D. Germline CDR1 is KGHDR and CDR2 is SFDVKD. V dropped 2 bases and J dropped 7 bases, with 7 bases sitting between them. The CDR3 totals 12 residues. The CDR3 loop reads CATSDWRGTQYF. The CDR3 DNA follows: TGTGCCACCAGTGATTGGCGAGGGACCCAGTACTTC.

This clonotype was seen once. This chain uses TRBV20-1 with TRBJ2-5; TRBD1 agrees at 9 bases. Trimming removed 6 bases from V and 3 bases from J; junction bases left unmatched: 14. The CDR3 is made up of 16 amino acids. The germline V gene has CDR1 DFQATT and CDR2 SNEGSKA (reference sequence). Here the CDR3 DNA reads TGCAGTGCAACGCCGGGACAGGGTAGATTAGAAGAGACCCAGTACTTC. As protein: CSATPGQGRLEETQYF.

The chain links TRBV6-7 to TRBJ2-7, with TRBD2 matching over 7 bases. TRBV6-7 is recorded as an ORF, its role being uncertain. After removal of 6 bases from V and 2 bases from J, the junction contained 7 bases not matched to a gene. This CDR3 region has 14 residues. The CDR3 DNA reads as TGTGCCAGCAGAGAGCGGGATTCTACCTACGAGCAGTACTTC. This encodes CASRERDSTYEQYF.

This clonotype was seen more than once but under ten times. This chain joins TRBV6-6 and TRBJ1-2; 11 nucleotides agree with TRBD1. Germline V lookup: CDR1 MNHNY, CDR2 SVGAGI (reference sequence). J gave up 7 bases and V 2 bases, and 3 bases lay outside the gene matches. This CDR3 is 14 amino acids long. The CDR3 loop is CASSYGQGAFGYTF. DNA for the CDR3: TGTGCCAGCAGTTACGGACAGGGGGCGTTTGGCTACACCTTC.

The J gene is TRBJ2-3, the V gene TRBV12-3 or TRBV12-4; 7 bases match TRBD2. With 1 base clipped from V and 3 bases from J, the junction kept 10 bases outside the gene matches. This CDR3 is 17 amino acids long. The CDR3 sequence: CASSLVLAGAGTDTQYF. CDR3 nucleotide sequence: TGTGCCAGCAGTTTAGTTCTGGCGGGAGCAGGAACAGATACGCAGTATTTT.

A few counts support this clonotype. V and J are TRBV12-3 or TRBV12-4 and TRBJ2-3, with D unresolved. This CDR3 region has 13 residues. V shed 7 bases and J shed 0 bases, with 8 bases lying between them. The CDR3 nucleotides read TGTGCCAGCAACTCCCAAAGCACAGATACGCAGTATTTT. This translates into CASNSQSTDTQYF.

A few counts support this clonotype. This chain joins TRBV19 and TRBJ2-5, with D possibly matching TRBD1 (5 bases). The CDR3 contains 15 residues. Germline CDR1 and CDR2: LNHDA and SQIVND (reference sequence). Trimming took off 1 base at V and 3 bases at J, with 12 bases between the two ends. CDR3 in amino acids: CASSIGLGREETQYF. The CDR3 DNA follows: TGTGCCAGTAGTATAGGATTGGGGCGAGAAGAGACCCAGTACTTC.

The V and J genes are TRBV9 and TRBJ2-5; TRBD1 agrees at 9 bases. In germline, CDR1 is SGDLS, CDR2 YYNGEE. V was pared by 4 bases and J by 4 bases, with 8 bases of the junction left unmatched. This CDR3 comprises 15 residues. This CDR3 reads CASSLQGARGETQYF. CDR3 DNA sequence: TGTGCCAGCAGCTTACAGGGGGCGAGGGGAGAGACCCAGTACTTC.

This clonotype was seen a single time. The chain uses TRBV9 and TRBJ2-3, with D perhaps TRBD2 (5 bases). Germline V lookup: CDR1 SGDLS, CDR2 YYNGEE. This CDR3 has 15 residues. V dropped 4 bases and J dropped 0 bases, with 12 bases sitting between them. The CDR3 loop reads CASSSSPRSTDTQYF. The CDR3 nucleotides are TGTGCCAGCAGCTCTAGCCCGCGGAGCACAGATACGCAGTATTTT. Together with reference TRBV9 and TRBJ2-3, the CDR3 gives the full variable domain: DSGVTQTPKHLITATGQRVTLRCSPRSGDLSVYWYQQSLDQGLQFLIQYYNGEERAKGNILERFSAQQFPDLHSELNLSSLELGDSALYFCASSSSPRSTDTQYFGPGTRLTVL.

The chain carries TRBV10-3 and TRBJ2-2; 12 nucleotides align to TRBD2. Per germline, CDR1 ENHRY and CDR2 SYGVKD. The CDR3 is 17 amino acids. V shed 6 bases and J 0 bases; nucleotides not matched to a gene: 5. This chain's CDR3 is CAIRSGLAGPNTGELFF. The DNA of the CDR3 is TGTGCCATCAGATCGGGACTAGCGGGTCCGAACACCGGGGAGCTGTTTTTT.

The chain recombines TRBV28 with TRBJ1-2; 9 nucleotides match TRBD1. Germline V gene data show CDR1 as MDHEN and CDR2 as SYDVKM. V lost 7 bases to trimming and J lost 7 bases; unmatched junction nucleotides: 10. The CDR3 extends over 14 amino acids. Written as DNA, the CDR3 is TGTGCCAGCATCTCTCCTAGGACAGGGGCTGGCTACACCTTC. It yields the protein CASISPRTGAGYTF.

This clonotype was found many times. The chain has TRBV7-9 and TRBJ1-2; 9 bases map to TRBD1. The CDR3 length is 14 residues. In germline, CDR1 is SEHNR, CDR2 FQNEAQ (reference sequence). J gave up 6 bases and V 5 bases, and 7 bases lay outside the gene matches. CDR3 sequence (DNA): TGTGCCAGCAGCCCCGGGACAGGGAACGATGGCTACACCTTC. It yields the protein CASSPGTGNDGYTF.

The gene calls are TRBV7-9 and TRBJ2-7; TRBD2 agrees at 14 bases. With V trimmed by 5 bases and J by 5 bases, 11 bases remained unmatched. The CDR3 is made up of 17 amino acids. Germline CDR1 is SEHNR and CDR2 is FQNEAQ (reference sequence). The CDR3 region is CASSTTSGRAGLNEQYF. The CDR3 DNA sequence: TGTGCCAGCAGCACGACTAGCGGGAGGGCAGGGTTGAACGAGCAGTACTTC.

This clonotype was picked up a small number of times. The chain recombines TRBV6-5 with TRBJ2-4, with 10 bases aligning to TRBD2. CDR1 is MNHEY, CDR2 SVGAGI, per germline. CDR3 size: 13 residues. The V segment lost 6 bases and the J segment 7 bases; nucleotides outside the gene matches: 3. DNA of the CDR3: TGTGCCAGCAGGGGACTAGCGTCGAACATTCAGTACTTC. Translation: CASRGLASNIQYF.

The J gene is TRBJ2-1, the V gene TRBV27; 8 bases match TRBD1. The J segment lost 7 bases and the V segment lost 6 bases, leaving 5 bases of the junction unmatched. From germline, CDR1 is MNHEY and CDR2 SMNVEV (reference sequence). The CDR3 is 13 residues long. The CDR3 DNA sequence: TGTGCCAGCAGCGCCGACAGGGGTAATGAGCAGTTCTTC. Its protein is CASSADRGNEQFF.

This clonotype was detected only a few times. In DNA form, the CDR3 reads TGCAGTGCTAGAGTAGAGACAGGTAGCGACGAGCAGTACTTC. Residues: CSARVETGSDEQYF. This rearrangement joins TRBV20-1 to TRBJ2-7, with D possibly being TRBD1 (6 bases). Trimming left V 1 base short and J 5 bases short, with 15 bases between. The CDR3 covers 14 residues. Germline CDR1 and CDR2: DFQATT and SNEGSKA (reference sequence).

The chain is built from TRBV6-1 and TRBJ2-1, with D possibly TRBD2 on 6 matching bases. The V and J ends lost 0 bases and 8 bases respectively, with 11 bases between them. This CDR3 comprises 14 residues. Germline CDR1 reads MNHNS; CDR2 reads SASEGT. DNA of the CDR3: TGTGCCAGCAGTGAAGCGGGAGGTAGGGATGAGCAGTTCTTC. This sequence encodes CASSEAGGRDEQFF.

This chain joins TRBV20-1 and TRBJ2-1, with D perhaps TRBD1 (6 bases). Trimming took 0 bases from V and 6 from J, leaving 12 bases between them. The CDR3 covers 14 residues. Per the germline V gene, CDR1 is DFQATT and CDR2 is SNEGSKA (reference sequence). CDR3 loop: CSAREPGRGNEQFF. The CDR3 DNA reads as TGCAGTGCTAGAGAACCAGGCAGGGGCAATGAGCAGTTCTTC.

This clonotype was observed a handful of times. J is TRBJ1-1 and V is TRBV6-5; a weak D match, TRBD1 (5 bases). With 6 bases removed from V and 8 bases from J, the gap between germline ends came to 16 bases. Germline loops: CDR1 MNHEY, CDR2 SVGAGI. This CDR3 is built from 13 residues. CDR3 bases: TGTGCCAGCAGCACCCGAGGGGCAACGGAAGCTTTCTTT. It translates to CASSTRGATEAFF.

This clonotype was found many times. The genes are TRBV29-1 and TRBJ2-4, with D possibly called TRBD1 or TRBD2 (5 bases each). The CDR3 is made up of 16 amino acids. Per the germline V gene, CDR1 is SQVTM and CDR2 is ANQGSEA. V dropped 0 bases and J dropped 2 bases, with 14 bases sitting between them. CDR3 residues: CSVEDEGRETKNIQYF. The CDR3 DNA reads TGCAGCGTTGAAGATGAGGGGAGAGAAACCAAAAACATTCAGTACTTC.

V and J are TRBV20-1 and TRBJ1-2; no clear D gene. V was pared by 6 bases and J by 0 bases, with 17 bases between. The germline V gene has CDR1 DFQATT and CDR2 SNEGSKA (reference sequence). The CDR3 has 15 amino acids. CDR3 protein: CSASDRRPSNYGYTF. For the CDR3, the DNA is TGCAGTGCCTCGGACCGCCGGCCCTCTAACTATGGCTACACCTTC.

The chain is built from TRBV29-1 and TRBJ2-5, with D perhaps being TRBD1 or TRBD2 (5 bases each). Trimming stripped 0 bases from V and 5 bases from J, with 13 bases between. The CDR3 length is 14 residues. The germline CDR1 and CDR2 sequences are SQVTM and ANQGSEA. The CDR3 DNA follows: TGCAGCGTTGAAGATCTCCGGGACGTCGAGACCCAGTACTTC. Protein: CSVEDLRDVETQYF.

This chain connects TRBV27 to TRBJ2-1, with D uncertain. Germline-derived CDR1 and CDR2 are MNHEY and SMNVEV (reference sequence). The CDR3 is 13 amino acids. V shed 2 bases and J shed 10 bases, with 12 bases lying between them. CDR3: CASSLGPSREQFF. CDR3 DNA sequence: TGTGCCAGCAGTTTAGGTCCTAGTCGGGAGCAGTTCTTC.